The 14 T cell receptor beta chains below come from one sample, sequenced in a study of identifying expanded T cells in peripheral blood. TCRdb's table, derived via immunoSEQ multiplex PCR, lists solely in-frame clones and lacks some. The sample lists approximately 81,000 clones, about four fifths occurring once. The specimen was blood. The source of these receptors is a person aged 18 to 75 in good health.

The chain joins TRBV30 to TRBJ1-4, with TRBD1 matching over 8 bases. Trimming took 0 bases from V and 8 from J; bases not matched to a gene: 5. This CDR3 comprises 14 residues. CDR1 is GTSNPN and CDR2 is SVGIG in the germline V gene (reference sequence). CDR3 in DNA: TGTGCCTGGAGTGTCAACAGGGGGGACGAAAAACTGTTTTTT. Translation: CAWSVNRGDEKLFF.

The gene calls are TRBV9 and TRBJ2-1, with a weak D call TRBD2 (5 bases). The germline CDR1 and CDR2 sequences are SGDLS and YYNGEE. The CDR3 is made up of 14 amino acids. With 3 bases removed from V and 6 bases from J, the gap between germline ends came to 13 bases. CDR3 loop: CASSAERGFNEQFF. CDR3 DNA sequence: TGTGCCAGCAGCGCAGAAAGAGGGTTCAATGAGCAGTTCTTC.

This sequence joins TRBV6-1 and TRBJ2-1; TRBD2 matches at 8 bases. Trimming at V came to 8 bases and at J to 4 bases, leaving 7 bases not matched to a gene. CDR1 is MNHNS and CDR2 is SASEGT in the germline V gene. The CDR3 is 14 amino acids. The CDR3 region has the DNA TGTGCCAGCGCGGGAGGATCCCTTTACAATGAGCAGTTCTTC. Its translation is CASAGGSLYNEQFF.

J is TRBJ2-2 and V is TRBV7-3; D is ambiguous. The V and J ends lost 3 bases and 0 bases respectively, with 8 bases between them. The germline gives CDR1 SGHTA, CDR2 FQGTGA. The CDR3 runs 15 residues. In DNA form, the CDR3 reads TGTGCCAGCAGCTTGGGCCCCACGAACACCGGGGAGCTGTTTTTT. Amino acid sequence: CASSLGPTNTGELFF.

This clone was recorded a few times. The rearrangement links TRBV7-2 to TRBJ1-5; unclear D gene. V gave up 5 bases and J gave up 7 bases, with 15 bases separating them. CDR1 and CDR2 (germline): SGHTA, FQGNSA. The CDR3 extends over 14 amino acids. CDR3 DNA sequence: TGTGCCAGCAGCCAACGCTCAGGCGACCAGCCCCAGCATTTT. It specifies CASSQRSGDQPQHF.

This rearrangement joins TRBV28 to TRBJ1-2; 7 nucleotides match TRBD1. The CDR3 has 15 residues. The germline V gene has CDR1 MDHEN and CDR2 SYDVKM. Trimming took 4 bases from V and 2 from J; bases not matched to a gene: 7. In nucleotides, the CDR3 is TGTGCCAGCAGTTCGGGGGACAGAGAGAACTATGGCTACACCTTC. It specifies CASSSGDRENYGYTF.

The rearrangement joins TRBV11-1 to TRBJ1-2; D might be TRBD1 (5 bases). Trimming pared 1 base from V and 3 bases from J, leaving 9 bases between. Germline V CDR1 and CDR2: SGHAT, FQDESV (reference sequence). The CDR3 is 14 residues long. The CDR3, as DNA: TGTGCCAGCAGCTTAGATCGAGGGGACTATGGCTACACCTTC. It is translated as CASSLDRGDYGYTF.

The V call is TRBV7-2, the J call TRBJ1-5; D is perhaps TRBD1 (5 bases). The CDR3 length is 15 residues. CDR1 SGHTA and CDR2 FQGNSA come from the germline V gene. Deletions cut 1 base from V and 6 bases from J, with 13 bases between. CDR3 amino acids: CASSLGGAGGQPQHF. The CDR3 bases are TGTGCCAGCAGCTTAGGTGGGGCAGGTGGTCAGCCCCAGCATTTT. Supplemented by reference TRBV7-2 and TRBJ1-5, the full variable domain reads GAGVSQSPSNKVTEKGKDVELRCDPISGHTALYWYRQSLGQGLEFLIYFQGNSAPDKSGLPSDRFSAERTGGSVSTLTIQRTQQEDSAVYLCASSLGGAGGQPQHFGDGTRLSIL.

A remark on this clone: The junction does not match germline at one end; this may be a read error. The V and J genes are TRBV2 and TRBJ2-1, with 10 bases identical to TRBD1. CDR1 and CDR2 from the germline V gene are SNHLY and FYNNEI. The CDR3 extends over 16 amino acids. CDR3 protein: CASSESPGQGYIEQFF. CDR3 nucleotide sequence: TGTGCCAGCAGTGAAAGCCCGGGACAGGGGTACATTGAGCAGTTCTTC.

The V call is TRBV18, the J call TRBJ1-1, with D unresolved. V was clipped by 2 bases and J by 0 bases, with 13 bases between them. Per germline, CDR1 KGHSH and CDR2 LQKENI. The CDR3 covers 16 residues. CDR3 bases: TGTGCCAGCTCACCATCTGAAGCCTGGTTGAACACTGAAGCTTTCTTT. This sequence encodes CASSPSEAWLNTEAFF.

The CDR3 bases are TGCAGCGTTGGAAGGCCTGGAAACACCATATATTTT. Amino acids: CSVGRPGNTIYF. V and J are TRBV29-1 and TRBJ1-3; D call uncertain. V was clipped by 4 bases and J by 2 bases, with 6 bases between them. The CDR3 spans 12 residues. CDR1 and CDR2 (germline): SQVTM, ANQGSEA.

This chain links TRBV6-4 with TRBJ2-7; 8 positions match TRBD2. Trimming cost V 7 bases and J 4 bases; bases outside gene matches: 9. Germline values: CDR1 MRHNA, CDR2 SNTAGT. This CDR3 contains 14 residues. CDR3 residues: CASTSGGGPYEQYF. CDR3 DNA sequence: TGTGCCAGCACCTCCGGGGGGGGACCTTACGAGCAGTACTTC.

V gene TRBV5-1 combines with J gene TRBJ1-4, with 7 bases lining up with TRBD1. Germline V gene lookup returns CDR1 SGHRS and CDR2 YFSETQ. V was pared by 4 bases and J by 7 bases, with 7 bases of the junction left unmatched. The CDR3 has 14 amino acids. The CDR3 reads CASSPGQYFEKLFF. DNA of the CDR3: TGCGCCAGCAGCCCGGGACAGTACTTTGAAAAACTGTTTTTT.

This chain connects TRBV7-8 to TRBJ1-1, with 10 bases that match TRBD1. V lost 7 bases to trimming and J lost 0 bases; unmatched junction nucleotides: 5. The CDR3 sequence is 15 residues long. CDR1 is SGHVS and CDR2 is FQNEAQ in the germline V gene. The chain's CDR3 is CASTLGQGVNTEAFF. The CDR3 DNA reads as TGTGCCAGCACCCTCGGACAGGGGGTGAACACTGAAGCTTTCTTT.